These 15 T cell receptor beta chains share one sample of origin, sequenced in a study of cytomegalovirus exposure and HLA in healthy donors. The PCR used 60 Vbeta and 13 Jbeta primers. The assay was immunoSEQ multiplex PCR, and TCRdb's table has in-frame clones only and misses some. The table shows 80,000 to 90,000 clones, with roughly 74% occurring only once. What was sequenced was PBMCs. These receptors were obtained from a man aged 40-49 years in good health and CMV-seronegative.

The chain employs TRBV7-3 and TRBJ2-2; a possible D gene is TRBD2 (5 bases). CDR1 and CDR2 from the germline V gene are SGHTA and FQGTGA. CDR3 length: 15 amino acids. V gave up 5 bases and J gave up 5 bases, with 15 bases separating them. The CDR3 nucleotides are TGTGCCAGCAGCCTAATTCGGGGTAGGACCGGGGAGCTGTTTTTT. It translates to CASSLIRGRTGELFF.

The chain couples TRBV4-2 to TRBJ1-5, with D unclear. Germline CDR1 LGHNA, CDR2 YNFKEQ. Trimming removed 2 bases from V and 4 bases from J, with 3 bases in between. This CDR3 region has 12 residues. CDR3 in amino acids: CASSQTNQPQHF. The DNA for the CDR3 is TGTGCCAGCAGCCAAACAAATCAGCCCCAGCATTTT.

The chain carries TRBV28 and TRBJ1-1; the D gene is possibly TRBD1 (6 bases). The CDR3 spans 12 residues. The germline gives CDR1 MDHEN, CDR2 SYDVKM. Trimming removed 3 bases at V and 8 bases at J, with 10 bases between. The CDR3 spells CASSFLGAEAFF. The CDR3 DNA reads TGTGCCAGCAGTTTTTTGGGGGCGGAAGCTTTCTTT.

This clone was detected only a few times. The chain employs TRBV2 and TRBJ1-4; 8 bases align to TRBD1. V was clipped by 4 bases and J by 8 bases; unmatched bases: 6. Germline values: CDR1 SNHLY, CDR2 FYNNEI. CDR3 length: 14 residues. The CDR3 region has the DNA TGTGCCAGCAGTGCAGACAGGGGACGGGAAAAACTGTTTTTT. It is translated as CASSADRGREKLFF.

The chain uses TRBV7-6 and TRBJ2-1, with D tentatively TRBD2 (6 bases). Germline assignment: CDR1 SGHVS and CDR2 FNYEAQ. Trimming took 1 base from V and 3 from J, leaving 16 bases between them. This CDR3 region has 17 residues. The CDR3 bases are TGTGCCAGCAGCTTAGGCGGGACGCCAACCTTCTACAATGAGCAGTTCTTC. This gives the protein CASSLGGTPTFYNEQFF.

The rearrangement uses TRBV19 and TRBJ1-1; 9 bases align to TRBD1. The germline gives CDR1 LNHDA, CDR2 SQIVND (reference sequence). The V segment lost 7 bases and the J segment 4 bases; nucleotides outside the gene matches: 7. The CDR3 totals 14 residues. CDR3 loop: CASTAQGAGTEAFF. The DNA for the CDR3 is TGTGCCAGTACCGCACAGGGGGCGGGCACTGAAGCTTTCTTT.

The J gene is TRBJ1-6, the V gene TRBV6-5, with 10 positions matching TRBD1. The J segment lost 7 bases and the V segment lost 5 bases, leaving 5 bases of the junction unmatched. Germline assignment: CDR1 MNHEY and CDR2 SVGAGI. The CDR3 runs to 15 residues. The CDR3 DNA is TGTGCCAGCAGTCCAAGACAGGGGGCGAATTCACCCCTCCACTTT. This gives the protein CASSPRQGANSPLHF.

The CDR3 protein is CASSLAGVAGEAFF. CDR3 nucleotide sequence: TGCGCCAGCAGCTTGGCCGGGGTCGCCGGGGAAGCTTTCTTT. V usage is TRBV5-1 and J usage is TRBJ1-1; no reliable D call. The CDR3 is made up of 14 amino acids. Germline CDR1 SGHRS, CDR2 YFSETQ. Trimming took off 0 bases at V and 8 bases at J, with 14 bases between the two ends. Full variable domain (outside the CDR3, taken from reference TRBV5-1 and TRBJ1-1): KAGVTQTPRYLIKTRGQQVTLSCSPISGHRSVSWYQQTPGQGLQFLFEYFSETQRNKGNFPGRFSGRQFSNSRSEMNVSTLELGDSALYLCASSLAGVAGEAFFGQGTRLTVV.

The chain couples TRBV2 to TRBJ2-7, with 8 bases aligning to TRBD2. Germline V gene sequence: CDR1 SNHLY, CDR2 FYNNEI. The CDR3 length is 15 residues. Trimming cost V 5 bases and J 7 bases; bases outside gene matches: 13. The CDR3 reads CASSSSSGSTQEQYF. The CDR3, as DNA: TGTGCCAGCAGTTCCAGCAGCGGGAGTACTCAAGAGCAGTACTTC.

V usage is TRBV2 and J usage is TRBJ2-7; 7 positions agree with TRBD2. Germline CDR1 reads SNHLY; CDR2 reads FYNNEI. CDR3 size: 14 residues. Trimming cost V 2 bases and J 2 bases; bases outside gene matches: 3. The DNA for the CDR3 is TGTGCCAGCAGTGAACCAGCGGGGCCCTACGAGCAGTACTTC. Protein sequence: CASSEPAGPYEQYF. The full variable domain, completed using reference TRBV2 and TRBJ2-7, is EPEVTQTPSHQVTQMGQEVILRCVPISNHLYFYWYRQILGQKVEFLVSFYNNEISEKSEIFDDQFSVERPDGSNFTLKIRSTKLEDSAMYFCASSEPAGPYEQYFGPGTRLTVT.

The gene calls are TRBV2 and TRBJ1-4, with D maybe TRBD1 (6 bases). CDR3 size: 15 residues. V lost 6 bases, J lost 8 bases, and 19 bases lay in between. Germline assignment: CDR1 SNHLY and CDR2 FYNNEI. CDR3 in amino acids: CASSQTSGTNEKLFF. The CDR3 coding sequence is TGTGCCAGCAGCCAAACCTCCGGGACAAACGAAAAACTGTTTTTT.

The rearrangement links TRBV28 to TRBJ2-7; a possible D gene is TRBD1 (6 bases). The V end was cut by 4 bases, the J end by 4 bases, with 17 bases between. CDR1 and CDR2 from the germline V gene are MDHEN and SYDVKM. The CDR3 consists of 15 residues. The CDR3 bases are TGTGCCAGCAGTTCCCAGGGAAGGGGGTGGTACGAGCAGTACTTC. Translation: CASSSQGRGWYEQYF.

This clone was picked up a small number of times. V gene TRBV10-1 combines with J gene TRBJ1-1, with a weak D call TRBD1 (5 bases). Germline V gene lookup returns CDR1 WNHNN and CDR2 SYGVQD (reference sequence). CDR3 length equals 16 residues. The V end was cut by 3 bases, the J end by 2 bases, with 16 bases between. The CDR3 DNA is TGCGCCAGCAGTGAACAAGAGACAGAGAGAAACACTGAAGCTTTCTTT. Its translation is CASSEQETERNTEAFF.

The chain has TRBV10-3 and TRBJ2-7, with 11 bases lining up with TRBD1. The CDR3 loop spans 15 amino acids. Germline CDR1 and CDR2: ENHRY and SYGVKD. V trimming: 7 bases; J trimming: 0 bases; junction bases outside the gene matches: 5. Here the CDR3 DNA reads TGTGCCATCACCAAAGGACAGGGGGCCTCCTACGAGCAGTACTTC. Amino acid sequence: CAITKGQGASYEQYF.

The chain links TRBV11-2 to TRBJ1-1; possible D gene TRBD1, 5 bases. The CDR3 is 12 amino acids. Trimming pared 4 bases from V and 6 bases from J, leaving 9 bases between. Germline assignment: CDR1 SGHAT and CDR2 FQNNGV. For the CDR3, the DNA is TGTGCCAGCAGCTCGGACACTCCTGAAGCTTTCTTT. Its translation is CASSSDTPEAFF. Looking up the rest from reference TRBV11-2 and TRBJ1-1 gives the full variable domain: EAGVAQSPRYKIIEKRQSVAFWCNPISGHATLYWYQQILGQGPKLLIQFQNNGVVDDSQLPKDRFSAERLKGVDSTLKIQPAKLEDSAVYLCASSSDTPEAFFGQGTRLTVV.